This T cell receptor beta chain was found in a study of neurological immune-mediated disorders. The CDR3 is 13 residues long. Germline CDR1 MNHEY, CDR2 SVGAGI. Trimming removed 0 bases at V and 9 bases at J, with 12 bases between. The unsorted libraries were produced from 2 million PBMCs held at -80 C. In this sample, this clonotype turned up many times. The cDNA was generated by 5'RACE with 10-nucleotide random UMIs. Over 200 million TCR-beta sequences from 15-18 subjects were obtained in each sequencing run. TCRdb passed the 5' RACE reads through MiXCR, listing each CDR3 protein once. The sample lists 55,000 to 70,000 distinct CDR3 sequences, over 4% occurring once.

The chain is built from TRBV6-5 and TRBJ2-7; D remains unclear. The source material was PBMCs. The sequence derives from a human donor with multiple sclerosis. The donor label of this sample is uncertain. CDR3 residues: CASSYSFGSAQYF. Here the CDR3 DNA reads TGTGCCAGCAGTTACTCGTTTGGATCGGCGCAGTACTTC.